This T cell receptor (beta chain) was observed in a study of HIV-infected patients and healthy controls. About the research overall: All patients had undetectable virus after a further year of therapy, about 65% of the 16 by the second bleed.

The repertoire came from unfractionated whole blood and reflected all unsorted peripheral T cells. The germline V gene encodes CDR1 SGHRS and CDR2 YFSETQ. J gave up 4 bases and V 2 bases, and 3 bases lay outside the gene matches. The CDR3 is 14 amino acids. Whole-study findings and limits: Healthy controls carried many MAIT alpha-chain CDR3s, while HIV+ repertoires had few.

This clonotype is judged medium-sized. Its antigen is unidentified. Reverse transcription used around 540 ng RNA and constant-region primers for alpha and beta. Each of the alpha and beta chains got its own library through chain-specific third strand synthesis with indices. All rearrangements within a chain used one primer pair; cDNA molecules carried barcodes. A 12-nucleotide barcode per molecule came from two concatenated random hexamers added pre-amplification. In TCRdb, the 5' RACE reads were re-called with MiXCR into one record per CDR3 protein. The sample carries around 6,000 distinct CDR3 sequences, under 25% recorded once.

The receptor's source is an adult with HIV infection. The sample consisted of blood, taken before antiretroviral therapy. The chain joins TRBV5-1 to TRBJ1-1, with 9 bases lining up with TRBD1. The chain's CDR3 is CASSLRTGVTEAFF. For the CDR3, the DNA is TGCGCCAGCAGCTTAAGGACAGGGGTCACTGAAGCTTTCTTT. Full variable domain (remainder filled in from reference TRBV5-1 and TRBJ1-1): KAGVTQTPRYLIKTRGQQVTLSCSPISGHRSVSWYQQTPGQGLQFLFEYFSETQRNKGNFPGRFSGRQFSNSRSEMNVSTLELGDSALYLCASSLRTGVTEAFFGQGTRLTVV.